The 11 T cell receptor beta chains presented below share a single source sample, sequenced in a study of blood T cell repertoires in COVID-19. Sequenced by immunoSEQ multiplex PCR; TCRdb stores in-frame clones only, minus some. The table shows around 100,000 clones, with 75% to 90% occurring only once. Sequenced sample: peripheral blood. The source is a woman between 70 and 85 years old with acute or convalescent COVID-19.

This chain joins TRBV6-5 and TRBJ1-1; tentative D call: TRBD1 (6 bases). V lost 2 bases and J lost 4, with 11 bases in between. Per germline, CDR1 MNHEY and CDR2 SVGAGI. The CDR3 loop spans 14 amino acids. The CDR3 protein is CASSYRLDSTEAFF. The CDR3 coding sequence is TGTGCCAGCAGTTACCGGCTGGACAGCACTGAAGCTTTCTTT.

This chain connects TRBV7-3 to TRBJ2-2; D is unclear. CDR3 length equals 13 residues. The V gene lost 1 base and the J gene lost 7 bases, with 7 bases spanning the gap. Germline V gives CDR1 SGHTA, CDR2 FQGTGA. This CDR3 reads CASSLIRGGELFF. CDR3 bases: TGTGCCAGCAGCTTAATAAGAGGCGGGGAGCTGTTTTTT.

The chain recombines TRBV4-2 with TRBJ2-1; 8 bases agree with TRBD1. After removal of 0 bases from V and 7 bases from J, the junction contained 5 bases not matched to a gene. The CDR3 sequence is 15 residues long. The germline V gene encodes CDR1 LGHNA and CDR2 YNFKEQ. This chain's CDR3 is CASSQESRTGNEQFF. The CDR3 coding sequence is TGTGCCAGCAGCCAAGAATCAAGGACAGGGAATGAGCAGTTCTTC.

The chain is built from TRBV5-4 and TRBJ2-2, with D hard to call. The germline V and J ends were trimmed by 2 bases and 10 bases, with 15 bases remaining between them. Germline V gene sequence: CDR1 SGHNT, CDR2 YYREEE (reference sequence). CDR3 size: 14 residues. CDR3 DNA sequence: TGTGCCAGCAGCTTAGGCGTAGCCGCGGCGGAGCTGTTTTTT. Encoded protein: CASSLGVAAAELFF.

This chain joins TRBV5-1 and TRBJ2-1, with TRBD1 identical over 7 bases. The CDR3 has 15 residues. The junction had 8 bases not matched to a gene; V was cut back by 4 bases and J by 4 bases. Germline V lookup: CDR1 SGHRS, CDR2 YFSETQ. CDR3 nucleotides: TGCGCCAGCAGCCTCTCCGGGACAGAGTACAATGAGCAGTTCTTC. Protein: CASSLSGTEYNEQFF.

This clone was observed a few times. V usage is TRBV15 and J usage is TRBJ1-5, with unresolved D. From germline, CDR1 is LNHNV and CDR2 YYDKDF (reference sequence). V was shortened by 1 base and J by 4 bases, with 11 bases between the two germline ends. The CDR3 has 15 residues. CDR3: CATSRVTDGNQPQHF. As DNA, the CDR3 is TGTGCCACCAGCAGAGTAACCGACGGGAATCAGCCCCAGCATTTT.

This chain links TRBV19 with TRBJ2-1; 12 nucleotides agree with TRBD1. Germline CDR1 and CDR2: LNHDA and SQIVND (reference sequence). The length of the CDR3 is 17 residues. V gave up 5 bases and J gave up 5 bases; unmatched junction bases: 10. CDR3 sequence reads: CASSAIPGQGAHNEQFF. In DNA, the CDR3 is TGTGCCAGTAGTGCCATACCGGGACAGGGGGCCCACAATGAGCAGTTCTTC.

The CDR3 is CASSSGSYNEQFF. The CDR3 DNA reads as TGTGCCAGCAGCTCAGGGTCCTACAATGAGCAGTTCTTC. V and J are TRBV7-2 and TRBJ2-1, with D possibly TRBD1 on 5 matching bases. Germline V lookup: CDR1 SGHTA, CDR2 FQGNSA. The CDR3 is made up of 13 amino acids. V lost 4 bases and J 1 base, leaving 5 bases between the germline ends.

This chain links TRBV28 with TRBJ2-1; 8 bases match TRBD1. This CDR3 is built from 17 residues. J gave up 2 bases and V 7 bases, and 13 bases lay outside the gene matches. Germline V CDR1 and CDR2: MDHEN, SYDVKM. In DNA, the CDR3 is TGTGCCAGCATCACCAGCGGAGGACAGGGTCCCTACAATGAGCAGTTCTTC. It translates to CASITSGGQGPYNEQFF.

This clone was picked up one time. The chain is built from TRBV4-1 and TRBJ1-4; no reliable D call. V was cut by 1 base and J by 3 bases, with 9 bases left in between. Germline assignment: CDR1 MGHRA and CDR2 YSYEKL. The CDR3 is 15 amino acids. The CDR3 sequence is CASSQAGTANEKLFF. CDR3 nucleotide sequence: TGCGCCAGCAGCCAAGCAGGAACGGCTAATGAAAAACTGTTTTTT.

V usage is TRBV30 and J usage is TRBJ2-7; TRBD1 agrees at 12 bases. The trim removed 2 bases at V and 5 bases at J, leaving 10 bases unmatched. Germline CDR1 is GTSNPN and CDR2 is SVGIG (reference sequence). CDR3 size: 16 residues. The CDR3 coding sequence is TGTGCCTGGAGTTCGGGACAGGGGGCCTCTAACAACGAGCAGTACTTC. Translating it yields CAWSSGQGASNNEQYF. Based on the CDR3 plus reference TRBV30 and TRBJ2-7, the full variable domain is SQTIHQWPATLVQPVGSPLSLECTVEGTSNPNLYWYRQAAGRGLQLLFYSVGIGQISSEVPQNLSASRPQDRQFILSSKKLLLSDSGFYLCAWSSGQGASNNEQYFGPGTRLTVT.